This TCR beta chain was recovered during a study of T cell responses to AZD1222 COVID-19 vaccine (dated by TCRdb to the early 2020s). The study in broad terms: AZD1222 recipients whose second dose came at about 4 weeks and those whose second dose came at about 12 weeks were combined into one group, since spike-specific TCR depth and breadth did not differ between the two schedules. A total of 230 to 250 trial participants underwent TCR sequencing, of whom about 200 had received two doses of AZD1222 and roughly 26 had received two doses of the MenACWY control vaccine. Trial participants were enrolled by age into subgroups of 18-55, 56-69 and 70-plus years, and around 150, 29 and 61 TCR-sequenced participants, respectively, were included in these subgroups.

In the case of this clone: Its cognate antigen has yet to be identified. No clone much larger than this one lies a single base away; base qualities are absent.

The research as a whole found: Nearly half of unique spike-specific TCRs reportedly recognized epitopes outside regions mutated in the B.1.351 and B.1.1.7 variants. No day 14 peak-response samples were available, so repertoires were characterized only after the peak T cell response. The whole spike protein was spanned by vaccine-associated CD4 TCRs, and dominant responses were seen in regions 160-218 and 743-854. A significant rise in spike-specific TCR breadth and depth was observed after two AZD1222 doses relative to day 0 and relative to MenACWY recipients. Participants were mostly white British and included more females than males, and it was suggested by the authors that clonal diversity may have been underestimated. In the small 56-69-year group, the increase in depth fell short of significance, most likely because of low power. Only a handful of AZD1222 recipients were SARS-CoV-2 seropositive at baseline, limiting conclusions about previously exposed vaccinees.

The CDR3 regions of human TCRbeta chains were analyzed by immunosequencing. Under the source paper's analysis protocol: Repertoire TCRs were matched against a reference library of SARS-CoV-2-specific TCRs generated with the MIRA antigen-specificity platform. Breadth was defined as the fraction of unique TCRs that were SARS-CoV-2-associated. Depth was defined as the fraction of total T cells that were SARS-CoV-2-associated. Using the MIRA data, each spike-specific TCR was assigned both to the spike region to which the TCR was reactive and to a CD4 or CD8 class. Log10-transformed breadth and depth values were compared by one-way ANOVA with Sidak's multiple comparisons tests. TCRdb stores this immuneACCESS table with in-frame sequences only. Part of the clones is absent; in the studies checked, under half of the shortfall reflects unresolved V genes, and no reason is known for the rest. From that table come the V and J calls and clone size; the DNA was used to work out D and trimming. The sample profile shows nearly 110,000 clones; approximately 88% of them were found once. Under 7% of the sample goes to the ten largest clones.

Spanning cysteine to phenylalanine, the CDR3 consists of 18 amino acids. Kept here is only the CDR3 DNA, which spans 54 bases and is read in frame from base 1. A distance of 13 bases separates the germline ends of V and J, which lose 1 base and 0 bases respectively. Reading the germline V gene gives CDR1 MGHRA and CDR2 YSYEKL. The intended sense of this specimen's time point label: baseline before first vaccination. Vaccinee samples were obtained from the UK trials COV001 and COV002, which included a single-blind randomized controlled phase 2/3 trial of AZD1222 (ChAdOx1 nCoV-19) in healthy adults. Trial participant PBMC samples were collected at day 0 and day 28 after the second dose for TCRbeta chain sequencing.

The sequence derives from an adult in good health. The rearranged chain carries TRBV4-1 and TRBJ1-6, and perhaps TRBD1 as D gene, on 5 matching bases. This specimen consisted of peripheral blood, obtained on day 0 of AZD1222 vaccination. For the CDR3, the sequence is CASSQVDMGFSYNSPLHF. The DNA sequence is TGCGCCAGCAGCCAAGTGGACATGGGTTTCTCCTATAATTCACCCCTCCACTTT.